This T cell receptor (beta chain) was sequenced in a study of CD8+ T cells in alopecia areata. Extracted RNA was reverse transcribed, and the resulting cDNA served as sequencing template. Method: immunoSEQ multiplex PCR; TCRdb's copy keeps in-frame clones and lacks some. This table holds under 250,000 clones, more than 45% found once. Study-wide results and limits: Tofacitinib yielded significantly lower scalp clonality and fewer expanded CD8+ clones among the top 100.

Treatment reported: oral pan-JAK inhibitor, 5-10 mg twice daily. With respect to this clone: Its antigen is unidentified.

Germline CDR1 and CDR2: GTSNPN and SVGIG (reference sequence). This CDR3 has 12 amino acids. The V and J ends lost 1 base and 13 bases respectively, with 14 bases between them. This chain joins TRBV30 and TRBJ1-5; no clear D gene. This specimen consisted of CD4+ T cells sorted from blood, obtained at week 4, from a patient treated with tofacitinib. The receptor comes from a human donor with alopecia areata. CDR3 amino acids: CAWSAGGGTQHF. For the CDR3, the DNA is TGTGCCTGGAGTGCGGGCGGCGGCACACAGCATTTT. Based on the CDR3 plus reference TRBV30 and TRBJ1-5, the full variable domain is SQTIHQWPATLVQPVGSPLSLECTVEGTSNPNLYWYRQAAGRGLQLLFYSVGIGQISSEVPQNLSASRPQDRQFILSSKKLLLSDSGFYLCAWSAGGGTQHFGDGTRLSIL.